Here is one T cell receptor (beta chain) with its context. Participants came from roughly 25 US areas, aged roughly 18 to 100 years. Each participant's cohort was designated according to participant-reported clinical history. In the study's own analysis: Researchers report that nucleated cell counts were estimated from reference gene primer amplification. Data came from immunoSEQ multiplex PCR; TCRdb stores just in-frame clones and leaves some out. V, J and clone size were drawn from that table, and D and trimming were deduced from the DNA. The sample lists around 190,000 clones; roughly 83% were seen once. This sample stems from a study of blood T cell repertoires in COVID-19. For the study at large: Acute and convalescent COVID-19 specimens originated in the United States, Italy and Spain.

In germline, CDR1 is MNHEY, CDR2 SVGAGI. CDR3 length: 14 residues. V gave up 8 bases and J gave up 4 bases; unmatched junction bases: 8. Sequencing was carried out using PBMCs or T cells enriched from blood (not recorded which). This chain links TRBV6-5 with TRBJ1-5, with TRBD1 matching over 7 bases. This sequence was found in a woman younger than 45 who had recovered from COVID-19. The CDR3, as DNA: TGTGCCAGCGGCAACAGGGGCTTTAATCAGCCCCAGCATTTT. Amino acids: CASGNRGFNQPQHF.